These 8 T cell receptor beta chains originate from one sample sequenced in a study of cytomegalovirus exposure and HLA in healthy donors. The PCR employed 60 Vbeta primers together with 13 Jbeta primers. Measured with immunoSEQ multiplex PCR; TCRdb has only the in-frame clones, and not every one. The table records 230,000 or so clones, about 93% of them present only once. Sequencing was performed on PBMCs. These receptors all stem from a girl aged 2 to 10 in good health and CMV-seronegative.

CDR3 DNA sequence: TGTGCCAGCAGTCTACCGGAACAGGGCCACAATGAGCAGTTCTTC. It encodes CASSLPEQGHNEQFF. V and J are TRBV28 and TRBJ2-1; a weak D match, TRBD1 (6 bases). There are 15 residues in the CDR3. CDR1 and CDR2 from the germline V gene are MDHEN and SYDVKM. Trimming left V 5 bases short and J 5 bases short, with 16 bases between.

This chain connects TRBV10-3 to TRBJ2-3; the match to TRBD2 covers 12 bases. Germline values: CDR1 ENHRY, CDR2 SYGVKD. The trim removed 8 bases at V and 4 bases at J, leaving 7 bases unmatched. The CDR3 contains 15 residues. The CDR3 DNA reads TGTGCCATCGGGTCTAGCGGGGGGGCGGCAGATACGCAGTATTTT. Translation gives CAIGSSGGAADTQYF.

This sequence joins TRBV6-1 and TRBJ2-3; a weak D match, TRBD1 (6 bases). V shed 2 bases and J shed 3 bases, with 9 bases lying between them. In germline, CDR1 is MNHNS, CDR2 SASEGT. This CDR3 comprises 14 residues. The CDR3 reads CASSEWTDTDTQYF. The CDR3 bases are TGTGCCAGCAGTGAATGGACAGATACAGATACGCAGTATTTT.

The rearrangement joins TRBV6-6 to TRBJ1-2; D ambiguous. This CDR3 has 15 amino acids. CDR1 is MNHNY, CDR2 SVGAGI, per germline (reference sequence). The V end was cut by 0 bases, the J end by 0 bases, with 8 bases between. The CDR3 region is CASSYSFGANYGYTF. CDR3 DNA: TGTGCCAGCAGTTACTCGTTCGGGGCTAACTATGGCTACACCTTC.

The chain's CDR3 is CASSSDRMNTEAFF. DNA for the CDR3: TGTGCCAGCAGCAGCGACAGGATGAACACTGAAGCTTTCTTT. The chain is built from TRBV9 and TRBJ1-1, with D maybe TRBD1 (6 bases). The CDR3 is 14 residues long. The germline gives CDR1 SGDLS, CDR2 YYNGEE. Trimming removed 4 bases at V and 0 bases at J, with 10 bases between.

This sequence joins TRBV5-6 and TRBJ1-1, with a possible D match to TRBD1 (6 bases). The V end lost 4 bases, the J end lost 6 bases, and 10 bases lay between the germline ends. Germline V gives CDR1 SGHDT, CDR2 YYEEEE. This CDR3 comprises 12 residues. The DNA for the CDR3 is TGTGCCAGCAGCCTCGGACAGTCTGAAGCTTTCTTT. Protein product: CASSLGQSEAFF.

The CDR3 loop reads CASSGGGIEQFF. CDR3 in DNA: TGTGCCAGCAGCGGGGGGGGCATTGAGCAGTTCTTC. This rearrangement joins TRBV7-9 to TRBJ2-1; possibly TRBD2 for D (7 bases). There are 12 residues in the CDR3. The V gene lost 5 bases and the J gene lost 9 bases, with 11 bases spanning the gap. Per germline, CDR1 SEHNR and CDR2 FQNEAQ (reference sequence).

This clone occurred a few times. The chain links TRBV5-1 to TRBJ2-4, with 7 bases identical to TRBD2. The CDR3 contains 17 residues. Looked up from germline, CDR1 is SGHRS and CDR2 is YFSETQ. After removal of 6 bases from V and 0 bases from J, the junction contained 12 bases not matched to a gene. This chain's CDR3 is CASMGGGPHLAKNIQYF. The CDR3 region has the DNA TGCGCCAGCATGGGGGGGGGACCTCATTTAGCCAAAAACATTCAGTACTTC.